Sequencing of this TCR beta chain was carried out in a study of blood T cell repertoires in COVID-19. Only in-frame clones appear in the TCRdb table, and some are missing; sequencing was by immunoSEQ multiplex PCR. This sample has tens of thousands of clones, with around four fifths found just once. The V end lost 1 base, the J end lost 7 bases, and 7 bases lay between the germline ends. The CDR3 contains 13 residues. Looked up from germline, CDR1 is KGHSH and CDR2 is LQKENI. The receptor's source is an elderly woman with acute or convalescent COVID-19. The sequenced sample was peripheral blood. The chain combines TRBV18 with TRBJ2-2; D gene uncertain. The CDR3 DNA is TGTGCCAGCTCACCACAGGAGAGCGGGGAGCTGTTTTTT. This encodes CASSPQESGELFF.